A single sample is the source of the 29 T cell receptor beta chains below, sequenced in a study of T cells expressing NK-cell markers. TCRdb reprocessed the 5' RACE reads, keeping one entry per CDR3 protein, no DNA. This repertoire includes about 460,000 distinct CDR3 sequences. Sequencing used blood T cells: a sorted CD56 or NKG2C T cell subset, CD4+ or CD8+ T cells, or bulk PBMC T cells (not recorded which). The receptors stem from a woman in her fifties or sixties in good health.

The rearrangement uses TRBV20-1 and TRBJ2-7; TCRdb's D call of TRBD1 is untestable without DNA. The CDR3 is 12 amino acids. Looked up from germline, CDR1 is DFQATT and CDR2 is SNEGSKA (reference sequence). The CDR3 sequence: CSVRGARYEQYF.

This chain links TRBV5-1 with TRBJ2-1; TCRdb reports TRBD1, a call that lacks DNA to check it against. The CDR3 runs 14 residues. Germline V gives CDR1 SGHRS, CDR2 YFSETQ. The CDR3 spells CASRSVGKGGEQFF.

The V gene is TRBV10-3, the J gene TRBJ2-5; TCRdb picks TRBD2, but there is no DNA to check that call. This CDR3 comprises 13 residues. Per germline, CDR1 ENHRY and CDR2 SYGVKD. The CDR3 reads CAISLSGGETQYF.

This chain connects TRBV2 to TRBJ1-1; TCRdb returns TRBD1, unconfirmable since there is no DNA. Germline CDR1 and CDR2: SNHLY and FYNNEI. The CDR3 has 14 residues. The CDR3 reads CATPRPLMNTEAFF.

The V call is TRBV2, the J call TRBJ2-5. CDR1 SNHLY and CDR2 FYNNEI come from the germline V gene. The CDR3 is made up of 15 amino acids. CDR3: CASSELRWSQETQYF. Looking up the rest from reference TRBV2 and TRBJ2-5 gives the full variable domain: EPEVTQTPSHQVTQMGQEVILRCVPISNHLYFYWYRQILGQKVEFLVSFYNNEISEKSEIFDDQFSVERPDGSNFTLKIRSTKLEDSAMYFCASSELRWSQETQYFGPGTRLLVL.

The V and J genes are TRBV2 and TRBJ2-5; TCRdb outputs TRBD2, but without DNA this stays unchecked. Germline CDR1 SNHLY, CDR2 FYNNEI. The CDR3 has 15 amino acids. CDR3 in amino acids: CASSPSAGRKETQYF.

V usage is TRBV29-1 and J usage is TRBJ1-4. The CDR3 totals 13 residues. Germline V CDR1 and CDR2: SQVTM, ANQGSEA. This CDR3 reads CSVAGSANEKLFF.

This sequence joins TRBV29-1 and TRBJ2-3; TCRdb reports TRBD1, a call that lacks DNA to check it against. Germline CDR1 and CDR2: SQVTM and ANQGSEA. This CDR3 contains 13 residues. CDR3 amino acids: CSVDRDRTDTQYF.

The gene calls are TRBV5-1 and TRBJ2-1; TCRdb lists TRBD2, though no DNA is available to test this call. Germline V CDR1 and CDR2: SGHRS, YFSETQ. This CDR3 comprises 17 residues. The CDR3 loop reads CASSSGLAAVKSNEQFF. Using reference TRBV5-1 and TRBJ2-1 for the parts outside the CDR3, the full variable domain is KAGVTQTPRYLIKTRGQQVTLSCSPISGHRSVSWYQQTPGQGLQFLFEYFSETQRNKGNFPGRFSGRQFSNSRSEMNVSTLELGDSALYLCASSSGLAAVKSNEQFFGPGTRLTVL.

The rearrangement links TRBV14 to TRBJ2-7; TCRdb reports TRBD2, a call that lacks DNA to check it against. The germline gives CDR1 SGHDN, CDR2 FVKESK. This CDR3 has 15 residues. CDR3 in amino acids: CASRQFGRPLYEQYF.

This chain links TRBV27 with TRBJ2-1; TCRdb gives TRBD2 as the D gene, but with no DNA this cannot be confirmed. This CDR3 comprises 14 residues. Germline values: CDR1 MNHEY, CDR2 SMNVEV (reference sequence). The CDR3 spells CASSMGLTTNEQFF.

The chain couples TRBV14 to TRBJ1-6; TCRdb outputs TRBD1, but without DNA this stays unchecked. CDR1 SGHDN and CDR2 FVKESK come from the germline V gene. There are 16 residues in the CDR3. CDR3 amino acids: CASSQDWTGGLGPLHF.

The V and J genes are TRBV11-3 and TRBJ2-2; TCRdb returns TRBD1, unconfirmable since there is no DNA. Germline assignment: CDR1 SGHNT and CDR2 YENEEA. The CDR3 contains 14 residues. CDR3 in amino acids: CASSFSAGAGELFF.

The V call is TRBV5-1, the J call TRBJ2-7; TCRdb outputs TRBD2, but without DNA this stays unchecked. CDR1 and CDR2 (germline): SGHRS, YFSETQ. CDR3 length: 15 amino acids. The CDR3 here is CASSLDLVNSYEQYF.

The rearrangement joins TRBV5-1 to TRBJ2-7; TCRdb returns TRBD1, unconfirmable since there is no DNA. Germline CDR1 is SGHRS and CDR2 is YFSETQ. The CDR3 extends over 14 amino acids. This CDR3 is CASGTGQGINEQYF.

The V gene is TRBV2, the J gene TRBJ1-4. This CDR3 region has 15 residues. The germline V gene encodes CDR1 SNHLY and CDR2 FYNNEI. The CDR3 sequence is CASRPPQGPTEKLFF.

This chain links TRBV12-3 or TRBV12-4 with TRBJ2-7; TCRdb proposes TRBD2, but this gene call is untestable without DNA. The CDR3 loop spans 14 amino acids. The CDR3 sequence: CASRRESSGYEQYF.

The chain uses TRBV24-1 and TRBJ2-1; TCRdb calls TRBD2, which cannot be checked without DNA. Germline values: CDR1 KGHDR, CDR2 SFDVKD. The CDR3 sequence is 13 residues long. CDR3 protein: CATGTSGANEQFF.

V is TRBV6-5 and J is TRBJ2-3; TCRdb's D gene call, TRBD1, goes unchecked for lack of DNA. The germline V gene has CDR1 MNHEY and CDR2 SVGAGI. The CDR3 is 15 amino acids. The CDR3 reads CASSANRVRTDTQYF.

The chain links TRBV11-2 to TRBJ2-7; the D call of TRBD2 rests on TCRdb alone, since no DNA is present to check it. The CDR3 is made up of 21 amino acids. Germline CDR1 reads SGHAT; CDR2 reads FQNNGV. The chain's CDR3 is CASSLRFKTSGSLSRLPEQYF.

The rearrangement links TRBV7-9 to TRBJ2-5; TCRdb calls TRBD2, which cannot be checked without DNA. CDR1 and CDR2 from the germline V gene are SEHNR and FQNEAQ (reference sequence). The CDR3 has 16 residues. The CDR3 sequence: CASSSTGLAGVETQYF.

The chain has TRBV29-1 and TRBJ2-5; TCRdb designates TRBD1, a call that cannot be tested without DNA. The germline V gene has CDR1 SQVTM and CDR2 ANQGSEA. This CDR3 spans 12 amino acids. CDR3 residues: CSAGQVTETQYF. The whole variable domain, filled in from reference TRBV29-1 and TRBJ2-5, reads SAVISQKPSRDICQRGTSLTIQCQVDSQVTMMFWYRQQPGQSLTLIATANQGSEATYESGFVIDKFPISRPNLTFSTLTVSNMSPEDSSIYLCSAGQVTETQYFGPGTRLLVL.

The chain has TRBV6-5 and TRBJ1-2. Germline V gene lookup returns CDR1 MNHEY and CDR2 SVGAGI. This CDR3 is built from 14 residues. Here the CDR3 reads CASSYSRANIGYTF.

This chain joins TRBV25-1 and TRBJ2-4; TCRdb names TRBD1, which stays unverified in the absence of DNA. The CDR3 has 14 residues. Germline values: CDR1 MGHDK, CDR2 SYGVNS. The CDR3 loop is CASSEGLPGSIQYF.

V and J are TRBV2 and TRBJ2-3. Germline CDR1 SNHLY, CDR2 FYNNEI. The CDR3 extends over 15 amino acids. This chain's CDR3 is CASSESGLSTDTQYF.

The chain joins TRBV5-1 to TRBJ2-3. CDR3 length equals 12 residues. CDR1 and CDR2 (germline): SGHRS, YFSETQ. The CDR3 sequence is CASSLFGLEQYF.

The genes are TRBV20-1 and TRBJ1-2; checking the TCRdb D call of TRBD1 is not possible without DNA. The CDR3 sequence is 12 residues long. Germline CDR1 is DFQATT and CDR2 is SNEGSKA (reference sequence). CDR3 residues: CSAANRDYGYTF.

The chain combines TRBV11-2 with TRBJ2-1. This CDR3 spans 13 amino acids. Germline V lookup: CDR1 SGHAT, CDR2 FQNNGV. CDR3 sequence: CASSLVSRNEQFF.

The chain has TRBV6-1 and TRBJ2-2; as DNA is missing, the TRBD1 call by TCRdb cannot be tested. Germline CDR1 reads MNHNS; CDR2 reads SASEGT. This CDR3 region has 13 residues. Here the CDR3 reads CASSEVPGGELFF.